The clone carrying this T cell receptor (beta chain) was picked up a small number of times. Its cognate antigen is unknown. Whereas donors were nominally healthy upon sampling, unrecorded immune exposures were probable. Losses at the gene ends were 5 bases for V and 5 bases for J; bases not matched to a gene: 10. This CDR3 spans 15 amino acids. CDR1 SEHNR and CDR2 FQNEAQ come from the germline V gene (reference sequence). The data stem from a study of cytomegalovirus exposure and HLA in healthy donors. Study-wide findings and caveats: A later analysis linked a missense variant in DCLRE1C to the trimming of TCR beta V and J genes. Association of 16,951 TCR beta sequences with HLA alleles was found at 0.05 false discovery rate in a later analysis. Only CMV serostatus was available as immune exposure information.

13 Jbeta primers and 60 Vbeta primers were used for the PCR. Data came from immunoSEQ multiplex PCR; TCRdb stores just in-frame clones and leaves some out. The profile shows about 190,000 clones, around 84% of them singletons. This clonotype originated in a young woman in good health and CMV-seronegative. This chain connects TRBV7-9 to TRBJ2-7, with 9 nucleotides matching TRBD2. The source material was PBMCs. The CDR3 DNA reads as TGTGCCAGCAGCACGCCGGGACTAGCCAGCCACGAGCAGTACTTC. Protein: CASSTPGLASHEQYF.